This is a list of T cell receptor beta chains from one sample in a study of blood T cell repertoires in COVID-19. Assay: immunoSEQ multiplex PCR; the TCRdb copy retains only in-frame clones and omits some. The sample lists nearly 250,000 clones, around nine tenths occurring once. Sequences were obtained from peripheral blood. The receptors were gathered from an older woman who had recovered from COVID-19. Each CDR3 is given with its conserved first and last residue.

J: TRBJ1-2
V: TRBV6-1
CDR3: CASSESRTGRGYTF

J: TRBJ2-2
V: TRBV6-1
CDR3: CATGPAGGLTGELFF

J: TRBJ2-7
V: TRBV19
CDR3: CASSPGTVMGEQYF

J: TRBJ2-1
V: TRBV28
CDR3: CASSPTSGGLNEQFF

J: TRBJ1-5
V: TRBV6-1
CDR3: CASSERGSDNQPQHF

J: TRBJ1-2
V: TRBV5-1
CDR3: CASSDGTQGAGGYTF

J: TRBJ1-1
V: TRBV5-1
CDR3: CASSYALIGAEAFF

J: TRBJ2-5
V: TRBV6-1
CDR3: CASSEVGARETQYF

J: TRBJ1-2
V: TRBV28
CDR3: CASSRPRTGNRQNYGYTF

J: TRBJ2-2
V: TRBV7-3
CDR3: CASSPTDSYANTGELFF

J: TRBJ1-2
V: TRBV6-6
CDR3: CASSYDRVSYGYTF

J: TRBJ1-6
V: TRBV6-6
CDR3: CASSFGAGSYNSPLHF

J: TRBJ2-3
V: TRBV11-3
CDR3: CASSSWTSEEADTQYF

J: TRBJ1-6
V: TRBV6-5
CDR3: CASSYEGHSNSPLHF

J: TRBJ2-2
V: TRBV4-3
CDR3: CASSRDPLGQNTGELFF

J: TRBJ1-1
V: TRBV19
CDR3: CASRPTENTEAFF

J: TRBJ1-3
V: TRBV5-5
CDR3: CASSFRGTATSGNTIYF

J: TRBJ1-1
V: TRBV7-3
CDR3: CASSFGATTEAFF

J: TRBJ1-5
V: TRBV7-2
CDR3: CASSLATSGGQPQHF

J: TRBJ1-3
V: TRBV9
CDR3: CASWGGFPGNTIYF

J: TRBJ2-7
V: TRBV7-2
CDR3: CASSLDRVLNEQYF

J: TRBJ2-7
V: TRBV10-2
CDR3: CASKPGQGVRQQYF

J: TRBJ1-2
V: TRBV7-2
CDR3: CASSQGQGSLPYGYTF

J: TRBJ2-7
V: TRBV2
CDR3: CASTTISGVSYEQYF

J: TRBJ2-3
V: TRBV7-2
CDR3: CASSRRQLTDTQYF

J: TRBJ2-5
V: TRBV7-7
CDR3: CASSLDRGGQETQYF

J: TRBJ1-2
V: TRBV29-1
CDR3: CSVDARGGYTF

J: TRBJ2-7
V: TRBV28
CDR3: CASRWSAGGSYEQYF

J: TRBJ1-2
V: TRBV4-2
CDR3: CASSQDLPTAGNLVIGYTF

J: TRBJ2-1
V: TRBV7-9
CDR3: CASSLRSGVEQFF

J: TRBJ1-3
V: TRBV6-5
CDR3: CASSPDRGSGNTIYF

J: TRBJ2-7
V: TRBV7-8
CDR3: CASHRKRGDGYEQYF

J: TRBJ1-6
V: TRBV6-6
CDR3: CASRAGTALSPLHF

J: TRBJ2-5
V: TRBV15
CDR3: CATSRDGRARETQYF

J: TRBJ1-5
V: TRBV28
CDR3: CVVVQGPLDRNQPQHF

J: TRBJ1-1
V: TRBV10-3
CDR3: CAISGQGMNTEAFF

J: TRBJ1-1
V: TRBV27
CDR3: CASSRQGAAEAFF

J: TRBJ2-7
V: TRBV7-9
CDR3: CASSLLIGSGGFTEQYF

J: TRBJ2-1
V: TRBV3-1/TRBV3-2
CDR3: CASSPPGLAEQFF

J: TRBJ1-5
V: TRBV5-4
CDR3: CASSSDWNQPQHF

J: TRBJ2-3
V: TRBV7-3
CDR3: CASSLGGGANTQYF

J: TRBJ2-1
V: TRBV5-8
CDR3: CASSYRDRGQSGQFF

J: TRBJ2-2
V: TRBV3-1/TRBV3-2
CDR3: CASNRGGWGTGELFF